This T cell receptor (beta chain) is drawn from a study of T-cell reconstitution after alpha-beta-depleted transplantation in children. Regarding the study as a whole: T-cell counts and diversity at one year post-transplant came mainly from newly produced T cells. Some patients showed high day-60 TCRbeta diversity, which derived from surviving recipient T cells and thymic progenitors. Reportedly, only several hundred clones from non-depleted graft cells drove alpha-beta T-cell counts at about two months.

As regards this clonotype: As yet, its antigen is unknown.

The CDR3 runs to 14 residues. Trimming took 6 bases from V and 4 from J, leaving 13 bases between them. As it was prepared, the TCRbeta library received unique molecular identifiers. TCRdb fed the PCR reads into MiXCR, producing one record per CDR3 protein. In the table there are approximately 500,000 distinct CDR3 sequences, over 20% of which are singletons. Sequences were derived from PBMCs, sampled before TCRalphabeta/CD19-depleted stem cell transplant. The TCR originated in a boy younger than two with Wiskott-Aldrich syndrome, due to receive a stem cell transplant. This rearrangement joins TRBV12-3 or TRBV12-4 to TRBJ2-1; D might be TRBD2 (5 bases). The DNA of the CDR3 is TGTGCCAGCAGGGGTTCCGGACTTTACAATGAGCAGTTCTTC. This gives the protein CASRGSGLYNEQFF.